This T cell receptor beta chain comes out of a study of graft-versus-host responses after intestinal transplantation. This clone was found once. The CDR3 length is 14 residues. The germline V gene has CDR1 MNHNS and CDR2 SASEGT. V lost 4 bases to trimming and J lost 0 bases; unmatched junction nucleotides: 3. Assay used: immunoSEQ multiplex PCR; TCRdb lists only in-frame clones, some missing. Among 60,000 to 65,000 clones listed, approximately 88% were seen once. Intraepithelial lymphocytes and lamina propria lymphocytes were released through processing of graft tissue. The TCR comes from a human patient who received an intestinal transplant, so some T cells may come from the graft donor. The specimen comprised ileum tissue, sampled approximately 56 weeks after transplant. The chain links TRBV6-1 to TRBJ2-7, with 7 bases that match TRBD1. The CDR3 loop reads CASSGQGDSYEQYF. In nucleotides, the CDR3 is TGTGCCAGCAGTGGGCAGGGGGACTCCTACGAGCAGTACTTC.